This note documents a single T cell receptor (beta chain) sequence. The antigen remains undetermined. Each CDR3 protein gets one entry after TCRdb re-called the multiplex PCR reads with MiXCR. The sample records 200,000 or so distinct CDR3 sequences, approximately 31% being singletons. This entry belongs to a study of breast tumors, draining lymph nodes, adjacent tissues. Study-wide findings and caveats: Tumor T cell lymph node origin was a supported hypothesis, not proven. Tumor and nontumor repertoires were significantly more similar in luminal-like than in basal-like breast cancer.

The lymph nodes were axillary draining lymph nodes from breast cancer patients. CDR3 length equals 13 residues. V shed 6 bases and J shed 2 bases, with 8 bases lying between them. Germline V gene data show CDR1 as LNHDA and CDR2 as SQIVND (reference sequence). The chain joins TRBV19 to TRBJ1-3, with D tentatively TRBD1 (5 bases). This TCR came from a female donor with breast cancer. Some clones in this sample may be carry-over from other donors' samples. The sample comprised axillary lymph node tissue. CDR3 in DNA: TGTGCCAGTAGGGGGACTGCTGGAAACACCATATATTTT. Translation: CASRGTAGNTIYF.